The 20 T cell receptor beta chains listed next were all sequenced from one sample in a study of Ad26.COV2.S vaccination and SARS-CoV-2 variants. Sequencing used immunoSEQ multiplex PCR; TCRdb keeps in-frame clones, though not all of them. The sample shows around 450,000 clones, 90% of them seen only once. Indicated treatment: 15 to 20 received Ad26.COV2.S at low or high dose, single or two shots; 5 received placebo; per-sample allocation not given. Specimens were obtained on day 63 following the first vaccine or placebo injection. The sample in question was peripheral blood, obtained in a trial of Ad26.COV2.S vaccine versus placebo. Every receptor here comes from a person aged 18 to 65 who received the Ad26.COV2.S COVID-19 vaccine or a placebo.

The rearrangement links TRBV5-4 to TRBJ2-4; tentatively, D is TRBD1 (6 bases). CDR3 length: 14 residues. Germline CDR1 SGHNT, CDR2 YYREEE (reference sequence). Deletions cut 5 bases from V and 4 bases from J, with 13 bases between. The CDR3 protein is CASSPLQGKNIQYF. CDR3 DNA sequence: TGTGCCAGCAGTCCTCTCCAGGGGAAAAACATTCAGTACTTC.

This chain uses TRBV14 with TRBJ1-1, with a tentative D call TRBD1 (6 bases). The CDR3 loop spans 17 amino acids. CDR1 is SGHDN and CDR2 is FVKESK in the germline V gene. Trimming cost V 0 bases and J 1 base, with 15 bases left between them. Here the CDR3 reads CASSQEWATGSNTEAFF. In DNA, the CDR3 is TGTGCCAGCAGCCAAGAATGGGCGACAGGCTCGAACACTGAAGCTTTCTTT.

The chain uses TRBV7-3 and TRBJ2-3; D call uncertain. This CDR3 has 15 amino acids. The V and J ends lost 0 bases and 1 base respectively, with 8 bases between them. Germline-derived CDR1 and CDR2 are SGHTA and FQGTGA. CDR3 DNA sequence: TGTGCCAGCAGCTTAACGGGCGGACGCACAGATACGCAGTATTTT. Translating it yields CASSLTGGRTDTQYF.

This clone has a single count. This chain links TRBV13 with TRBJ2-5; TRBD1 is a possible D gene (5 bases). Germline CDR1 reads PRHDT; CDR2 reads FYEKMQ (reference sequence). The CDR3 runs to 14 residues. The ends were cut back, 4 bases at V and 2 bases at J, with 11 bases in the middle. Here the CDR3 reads CASSSRQPQETQYF. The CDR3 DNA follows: TGTGCCAGCAGCTCCCGACAGCCTCAAGAGACCCAGTACTTC.

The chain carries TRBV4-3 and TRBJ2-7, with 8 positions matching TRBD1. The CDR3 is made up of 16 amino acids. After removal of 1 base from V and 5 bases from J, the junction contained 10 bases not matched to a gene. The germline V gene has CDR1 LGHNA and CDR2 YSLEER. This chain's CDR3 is CASSQVGDRGSHEQYF. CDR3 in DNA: TGCGCCAGCAGCCAAGTGGGAGACAGGGGAAGCCACGAGCAGTACTTC.

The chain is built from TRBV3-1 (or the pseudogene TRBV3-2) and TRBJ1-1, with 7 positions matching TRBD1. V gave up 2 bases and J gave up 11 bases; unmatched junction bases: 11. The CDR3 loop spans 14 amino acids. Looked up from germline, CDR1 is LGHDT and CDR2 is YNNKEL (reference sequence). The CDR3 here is CASSQRQGVFEAFF. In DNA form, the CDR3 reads TGTGCCAGCAGCCAACGACAGGGCGTGTTTGAGGCTTTCTTT.

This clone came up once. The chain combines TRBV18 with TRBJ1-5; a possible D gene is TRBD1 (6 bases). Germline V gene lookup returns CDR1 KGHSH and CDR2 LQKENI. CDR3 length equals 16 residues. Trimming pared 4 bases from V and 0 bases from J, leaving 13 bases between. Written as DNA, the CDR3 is TGTGCCAGCTCACTCGGAAGACAGGATAGCAATCAGCCCCAGCATTTT. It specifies CASSLGRQDSNQPQHF.

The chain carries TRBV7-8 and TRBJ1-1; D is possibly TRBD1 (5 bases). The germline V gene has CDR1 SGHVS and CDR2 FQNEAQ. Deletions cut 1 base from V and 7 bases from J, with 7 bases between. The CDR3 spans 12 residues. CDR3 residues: CASSLVGDEAFF. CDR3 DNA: TGTGCCAGCAGCTTAGTGGGGGATGAAGCTTTCTTT.

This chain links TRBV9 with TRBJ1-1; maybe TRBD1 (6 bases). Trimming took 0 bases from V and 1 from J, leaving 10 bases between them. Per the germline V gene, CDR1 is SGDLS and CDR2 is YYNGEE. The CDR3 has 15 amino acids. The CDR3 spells CASSVGTGQNTEAFF. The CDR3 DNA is TGTGCCAGCAGCGTAGGCACGGGACAGAACACTGAAGCTTTCTTT.

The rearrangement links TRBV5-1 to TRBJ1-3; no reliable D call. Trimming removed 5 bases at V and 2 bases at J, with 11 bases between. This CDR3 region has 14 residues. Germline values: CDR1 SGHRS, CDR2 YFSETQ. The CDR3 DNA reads TGCGCCAGCAGTTACGGCGTAACTGGAAACACCATATATTTT. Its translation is CASSYGVTGNTIYF.

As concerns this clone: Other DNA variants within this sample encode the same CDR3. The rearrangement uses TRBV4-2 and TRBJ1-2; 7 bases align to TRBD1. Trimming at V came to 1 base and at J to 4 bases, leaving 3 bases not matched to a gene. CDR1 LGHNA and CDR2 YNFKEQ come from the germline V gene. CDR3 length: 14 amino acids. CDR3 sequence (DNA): TGTGCCAGCAGCCAAGGAGGGGGCGCCTATGGCTACACCTTC. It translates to CASSQGGGAYGYTF.

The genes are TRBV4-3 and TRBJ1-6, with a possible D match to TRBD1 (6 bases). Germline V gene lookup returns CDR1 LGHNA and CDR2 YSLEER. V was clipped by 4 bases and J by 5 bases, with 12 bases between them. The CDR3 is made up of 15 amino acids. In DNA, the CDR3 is TGCGCCAGCAGCCTCCGGGACAATCATAATTCACCCCTCCACTTT. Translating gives CASSLRDNHNSPLHF.

CDR3 protein: CAWSRAGVRYGYTF. CDR3 nucleotides: TGTGCCTGGAGTCGGGCAGGGGTACGCTATGGCTACACCTTC. This rearrangement joins TRBV30 to TRBJ1-2, with a tentative D call TRBD1 (6 bases). The CDR3 is 14 residues long. Trimming pared 2 bases from V and 4 bases from J, leaving 14 bases between. The germline CDR1 and CDR2 sequences are GTSNPN and SVGIG (reference sequence).

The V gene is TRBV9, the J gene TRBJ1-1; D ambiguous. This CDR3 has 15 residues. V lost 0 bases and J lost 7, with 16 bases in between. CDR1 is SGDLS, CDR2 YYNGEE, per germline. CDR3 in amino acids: CASSVAQAVDREAFF. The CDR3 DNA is TGTGCCAGCAGCGTAGCCCAGGCCGTCGACCGTGAAGCTTTCTTT.

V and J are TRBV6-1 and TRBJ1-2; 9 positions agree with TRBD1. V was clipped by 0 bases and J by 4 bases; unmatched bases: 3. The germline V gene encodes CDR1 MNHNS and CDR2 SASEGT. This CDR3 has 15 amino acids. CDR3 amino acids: CASSEAGTGSYGYTF. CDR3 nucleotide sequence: TGTGCCAGCAGTGAAGCAGGGACAGGGAGCTATGGCTACACCTTC.

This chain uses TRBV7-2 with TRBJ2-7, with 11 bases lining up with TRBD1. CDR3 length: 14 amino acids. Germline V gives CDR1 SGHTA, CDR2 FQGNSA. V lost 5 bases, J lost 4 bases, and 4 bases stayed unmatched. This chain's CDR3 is CASSQDRGQYEQYF. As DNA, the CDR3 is TGTGCCAGCAGCCAGGACAGGGGGCAGTACGAGCAGTACTTC.

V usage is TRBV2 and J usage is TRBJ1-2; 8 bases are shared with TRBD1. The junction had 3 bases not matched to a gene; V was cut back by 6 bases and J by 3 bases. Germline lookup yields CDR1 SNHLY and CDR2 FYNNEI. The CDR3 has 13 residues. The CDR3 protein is CASRGQAHYGYTF. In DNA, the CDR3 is TGTGCCAGCAGGGGACAGGCGCACTATGGCTACACCTTC.

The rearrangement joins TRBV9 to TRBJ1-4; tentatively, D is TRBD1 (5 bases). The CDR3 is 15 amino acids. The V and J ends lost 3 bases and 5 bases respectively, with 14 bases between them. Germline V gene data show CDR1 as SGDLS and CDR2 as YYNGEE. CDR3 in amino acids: CASSAAGLANEKLFF. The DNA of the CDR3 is TGTGCCAGCAGCGCCGCGGGGCTGGCAAATGAAAAACTGTTTTTT.

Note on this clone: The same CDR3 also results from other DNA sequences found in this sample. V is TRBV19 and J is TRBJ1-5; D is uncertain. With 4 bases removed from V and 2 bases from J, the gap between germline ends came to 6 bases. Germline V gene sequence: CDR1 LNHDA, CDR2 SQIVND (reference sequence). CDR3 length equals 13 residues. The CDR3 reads CASSRLGNQPQHF. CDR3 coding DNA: TGTGCCAGTAGTAGGTTAGGCAATCAGCCCCAGCATTTT.

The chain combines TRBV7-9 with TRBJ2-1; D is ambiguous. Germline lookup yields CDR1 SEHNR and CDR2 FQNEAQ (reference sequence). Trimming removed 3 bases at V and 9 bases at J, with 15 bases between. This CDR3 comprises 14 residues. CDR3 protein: CASSFTSVRFEQFF. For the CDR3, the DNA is TGTGCCAGCAGCTTTACCTCTGTTAGGTTTGAGCAGTTCTTC.